Listed below are T cell receptor beta chains from one sample, sequenced in a study of blood T cell repertoires in COVID-19. Generated by immunoSEQ multiplex PCR, the TCRdb table keeps only in-frame clones and is missing some. The sample includes over 350,000 clones, approximately 89% of them seen just once. The sequenced sample consisted of PBMCs or T cells enriched from blood (not recorded which). The origin of the receptors is a woman aged 40-49 years who had been exposed to COVID-19. CDR3s include the opening cysteine and the closing phenylalanine or tryptophan. The D gene is left open where the match is weak. Not all rows give a size; the values are once, few, many and, for expanded clones, a class.

J gene	D gene	clone size	V gene	CDR3 protein	CDR3 DNA
TRBJ1-1	NA	NA	TRBV15	CATSRDPRGVTEAFF	TGTGCCACCAGCAGAGATCCCCGGGGGGTGACTGAAGCTTTCTTT
TRBJ1-2	NA	NA	TRBV2	CGGGGQTNYGYTF	TGTGGCGGGGGAGGGCAGACGAACTATGGCTACACCTTC
TRBJ2-7	NA	NA	TRBV2	CASSEGRAYEQYF	TGTGCCAGCAGTGAGGGCAGGGCCTACGAGCAGTACTTC
TRBJ1-2	NA	NA	TRBV19	CASSAGSNYGYTF	TGTGCCAGTAGTGCCGGGTCTAACTATGGCTACACCTTC
TRBJ1-2	NA	NA	TRBV7-9	CASRYKGTGGEGYTF	TGTGCCAGCAGATACAAAGGGACGGGGGGTGAGGGCTACACCTTC
TRBJ1-1	TRBD1	NA	TRBV7-2	CASSSRQGARTEAFF	TGTGCCAGCAGCTCCCGACAGGGGGCACGGACTGAAGCTTTCTTT
TRBJ1-2	NA	NA	TRBV20-1	CSASTDYGYTF	TGCAGTGCATCGACAGACTATGGCTACACCTTC
TRBJ2-1	TRBD2	once	TRBV4-3	CASSQVLPGLGSKGEQFF	TGCGCCAGCAGCCAGGTGTTGCCGGGACTAGGGTCGAAAGGTGAGCAGTTCTTC
TRBJ2-2	TRBD2	NA	TRBV27	CASIGTSSGGELFF	TGTGCCAGCATAGGGACTAGTTCTGGCGGGGAGCTGTTTTTT
TRBJ1-4	NA	NA	TRBV9	CASSATQVLNEKLFF	TGTGCCAGCAGCGCTACACAGGTTCTAAATGAAAAACTGTTTTTT
TRBJ1-1	NA	NA	TRBV14	CASSQDWVASTEAFF	TGTGCCAGCAGCCAAGACTGGGTAGCGAGCACTGAAGCTTTCTTT
TRBJ2-7	TRBD1	NA	TRBV3-1/TRBV3-2	CASSAPGQGDYEQYF	TGTGCCAGCAGCGCCCCGGGACAGGGTGACTACGAGCAGTACTTC
TRBJ2-3	NA	NA	TRBV6-4	CASSRDSATDTQYF	TGTGCCAGCAGCCGGGACTCCGCCACAGATACGCAGTATTTT
TRBJ1-4	TRBD1	NA	TRBV5-4	CASSWTGQGTFNEKLFF	TGTGCCAGCAGCTGGACGGGACAGGGCACTTTTAATGAAAAACTGTTTTTT
TRBJ2-3	TRBD2	NA	TRBV3-1/TRBV3-2	CASAPRGAGGDTQYF	TGTGCCAGCGCCCCGCGTGGAGCGGGAGGAGATACGCAGTATTTT
TRBJ1-5	NA	NA	TRBV5-1	CASRKGDNQPQHF	TGCGCCAGCAGGAAGGGAGATAATCAGCCCCAGCATTTT
TRBJ2-7	NA	NA	TRBV7-8	CASSLAGQLWYEQYF	TGTGCCAGCAGCTTAGCGGGCCAGCTCTGGTACGAGCAGTACTTC
TRBJ2-7	TRBD1	NA	TRBV11-2	CASRLGKGGTGGNEQYF	TGTGCCAGCCGATTAGGGAAGGGGGGGACAGGGGGAAACGAGCAGTACTTC
TRBJ2-1	TRBD2	NA	TRBV2	CASSESGLAGGSYNEQFF	TGTGCCAGCAGTGAATCGGGGCTAGCGGGAGGATCCTACAATGAGCAGTTCTTC
TRBJ1-4	NA	NA	TRBV27	CASSLIRGVEANEKLFF	TGTGCCAGCAGTTTAATTCGTGGAGTTGAAGCTAATGAAAAACTGTTTTTT
TRBJ1-1	TRBD1	NA	TRBV11-3	CASSLGDSEKAFF	TGTGCCAGCAGCTTAGGGGACAGTGAAAAAGCTTTCTTT
TRBJ1-1	NA	NA	TRBV5-1	CASSLDGVTEAFF	TGCGCCAGCAGCTTGGACGGGGTTACTGAAGCTTTCTTT
TRBJ2-3	NA	NA	TRBV6-1	CASSEGTFHTDTQYF	TGTGCCAGCAGTGAAGGAACATTCCACACAGATACGCAGTATTTT
TRBJ1-3	NA	NA	TRBV18	CASSLGDPGNTIYF	TGTGCCAGCTCATTAGGGGATCCTGGAAACACCATATATTTT
TRBJ2-3	TRBD2	NA	TRBV18	CASSPYGGSGNTQYF	TGTGCCAGCTCACCATACGGCGGGAGCGGGAATACGCAGTATTTT
TRBJ2-7	TRBD2	NA	TRBV6-5	CASDYGAGGPHEQYF	TGTGCCAGCGACTATGGAGCGGGAGGGCCCCACGAGCAGTACTTC
TRBJ2-1	NA	few	TRBV7-3	CASSTVSGREQFF	TGTGCCAGCTCAACGGTTAGCGGAAGAGAGCAGTTCTTC
TRBJ1-5	TRBD1	NA	TRBV30	CAWSVGGDRSNQPQHF	TGTGCCTGGAGTGTAGGTGGGGACAGGTCCAATCAGCCCCAGCATTTT
TRBJ1-1	TRBD1	NA	TRBV7-2	CASSLEGQGARIEAFF	TGTGCCAGCAGCTTAGAAGGGCAGGGGGCTAGGATTGAAGCTTTCTTT
TRBJ2-3	TRBD2	NA	TRBV7-3	CASSLLRLAGDREDTQYF	TGTGCCAGCAGCTTATTGAGACTAGCGGGAGATCGGGAGGATACGCAGTATTTT
TRBJ2-3	TRBD2	NA	TRBV4-3	CASSSGPSGAGADTQYF	TGCGCCAGCAGCTCCGGCCCTAGCGGAGCGGGGGCAGATACGCAGTATTTT
TRBJ2-5	NA	NA	TRBV11-3	CASLGDGETQYF	TGTGCCAGCTTAGGGGATGGAGAGACCCAGTACTTC
TRBJ2-3	TRBD2	NA	TRBV19	CASSILGGKAGDTQYF	TGTGCCAGTAGTATTTTGGGGGGGAAGGCAGGAGATACGCAGTATTTT
TRBJ2-7	NA	NA	TRBV10-3	CAIKDSLSSYEQYF	TGTGCCATCAAAGACAGCTTGAGCTCCTACGAGCAGTACTTC
TRBJ2-3	NA	NA	TRBV5-4	CASSLGATSPTDTQYF	TGTGCCAGCAGCTTGGGGGCTACCTCTCCGACAGATACGCAGTATTTT
TRBJ1-5	TRBD1	NA	TRBV7-2	CASSPGQGRGNQPQHF	TGTGCCAGCAGCCCGGGACAGGGGAGAGGGAATCAGCCCCAGCATTTT
TRBJ1-4	NA	NA	TRBV30	CAWSGDRSNEKLFF	TGTGCCTGGAGCGGAGACAGGAGTAATGAAAAACTGTTTTTT
TRBJ2-1	NA	once	TRBV2	CASSAHRLEWQFF	TGTGCCAGCAGCGCCCACCGACTGGAATGGCAGTTCTTC
TRBJ1-2	TRBD1	NA	TRBV5-4	CASSSGVQGGNYGYTF	TGTGCCAGCAGCTCTGGGGTCCAGGGGGGTAACTATGGCTACACCTTC
TRBJ1-4	NA	NA	TRBV5-4	CASSSAGLDEKLFF	TGTGCCAGCAGCAGCGCAGGGTTGGACGAAAAACTGTTTTTT
TRBJ2-7	NA	NA	TRBV3-1/TRBV3-2	CASSQDRRAYEQYF	TGTGCCAGCAGCCAAGATAGGAGGGCCTACGAGCAGTACTTC